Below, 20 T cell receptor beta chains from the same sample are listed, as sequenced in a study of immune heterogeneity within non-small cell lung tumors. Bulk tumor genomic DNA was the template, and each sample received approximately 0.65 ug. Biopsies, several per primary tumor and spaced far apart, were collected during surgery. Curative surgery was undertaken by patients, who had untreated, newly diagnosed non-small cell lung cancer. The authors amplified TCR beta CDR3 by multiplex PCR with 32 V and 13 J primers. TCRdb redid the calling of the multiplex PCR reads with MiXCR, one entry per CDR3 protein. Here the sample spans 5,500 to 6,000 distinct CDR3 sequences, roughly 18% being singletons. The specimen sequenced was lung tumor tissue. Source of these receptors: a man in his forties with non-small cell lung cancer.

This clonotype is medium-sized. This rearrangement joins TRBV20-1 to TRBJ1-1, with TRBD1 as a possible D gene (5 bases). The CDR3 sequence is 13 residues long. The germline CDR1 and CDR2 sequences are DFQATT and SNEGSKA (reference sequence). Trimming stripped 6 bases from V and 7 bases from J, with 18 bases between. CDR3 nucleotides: TGCAGTGCCCGGTCGGGAGGGGACCTTGAAGCTTTCTTT. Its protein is CSARSGGDLEAFF.

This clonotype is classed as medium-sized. This chain's CDR3 is CASSPGQGMNEQFF. The DNA of the CDR3 is TGTGCCAGCTCACCGGGACAGGGGATGAATGAGCAGTTCTTC. The chain recombines TRBV18 with TRBJ2-1; 10 bases are shared with TRBD1. Germline loops: CDR1 KGHSH, CDR2 LQKENI. This CDR3 contains 14 residues. The J segment lost 7 bases and the V segment lost 3 bases, leaving 3 bases of the junction unmatched.

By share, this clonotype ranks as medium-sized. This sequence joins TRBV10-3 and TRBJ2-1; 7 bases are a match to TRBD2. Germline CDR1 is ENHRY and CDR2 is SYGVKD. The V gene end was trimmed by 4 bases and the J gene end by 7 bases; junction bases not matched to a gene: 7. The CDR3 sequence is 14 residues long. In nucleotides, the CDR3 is TGTGCCATCAGTGTACTAGCGAGTGAAAATGAGCAGTTCTTC. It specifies CAISVLASENEQFF.

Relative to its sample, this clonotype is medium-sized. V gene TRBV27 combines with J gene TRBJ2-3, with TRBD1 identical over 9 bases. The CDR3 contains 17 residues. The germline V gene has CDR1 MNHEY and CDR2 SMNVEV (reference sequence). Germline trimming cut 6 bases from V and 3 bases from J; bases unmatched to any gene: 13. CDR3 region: CASSPTRQGEETDTQYF. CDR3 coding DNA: TGTGCCAGCAGCCCCACCCGACAGGGGGAGGAAACAGATACGCAGTATTTT.

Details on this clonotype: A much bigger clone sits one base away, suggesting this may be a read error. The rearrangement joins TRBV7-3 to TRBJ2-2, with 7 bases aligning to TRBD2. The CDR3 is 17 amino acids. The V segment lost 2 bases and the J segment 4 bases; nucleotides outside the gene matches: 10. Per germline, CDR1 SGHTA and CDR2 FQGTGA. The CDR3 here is CASSLAGAGRSTGELFF. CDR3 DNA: TGTGCCAGCAGCTTAGCGGGAGCGGGGCGGTCCACCGGGGAGCTGTTTTTT.

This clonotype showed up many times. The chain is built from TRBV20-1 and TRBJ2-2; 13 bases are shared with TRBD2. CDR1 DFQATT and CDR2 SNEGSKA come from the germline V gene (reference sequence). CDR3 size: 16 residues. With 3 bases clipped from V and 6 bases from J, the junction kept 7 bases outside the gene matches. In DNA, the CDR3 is TGCAGTGCTAGGGTTGGACTAGCGGGGGACTCCGGGGAGCTGTTTTTT. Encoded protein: CSARVGLAGDSGELFF.

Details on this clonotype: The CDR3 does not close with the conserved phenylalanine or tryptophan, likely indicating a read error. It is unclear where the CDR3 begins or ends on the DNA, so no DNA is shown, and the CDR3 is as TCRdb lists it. CDR3 amino acids: CASSEPQGLGSSEQYFGP. This chain links TRBV6-1 with TRBJ2-3; the table's D call TRBD1 went unverified against the DNA. The CDR3 length equals 18 residues, ends included. Germline-derived CDR1 and CDR2 are MNHNS and SASEGT.

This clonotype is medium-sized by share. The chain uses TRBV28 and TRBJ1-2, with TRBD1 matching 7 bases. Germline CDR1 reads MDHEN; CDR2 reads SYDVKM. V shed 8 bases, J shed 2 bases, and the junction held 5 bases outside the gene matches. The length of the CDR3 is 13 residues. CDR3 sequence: CASRTGRNYGYTF. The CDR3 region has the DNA TGTGCCAGCCGGACAGGACGGAACTATGGCTACACCTTC.

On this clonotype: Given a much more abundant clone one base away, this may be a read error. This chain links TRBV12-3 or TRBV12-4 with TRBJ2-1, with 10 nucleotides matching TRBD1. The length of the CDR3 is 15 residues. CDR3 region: CASSFTGTGENEKFF. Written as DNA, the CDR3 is TGTGCCAGCAGCTTCACCGGGACAGGGGAGAATGAGAAGTTCTTC.

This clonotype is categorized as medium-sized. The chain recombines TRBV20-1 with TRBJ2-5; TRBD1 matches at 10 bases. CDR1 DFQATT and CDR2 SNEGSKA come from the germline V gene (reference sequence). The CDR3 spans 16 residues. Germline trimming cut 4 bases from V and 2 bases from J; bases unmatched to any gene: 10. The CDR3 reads CSAKAPGQGLQETQYF. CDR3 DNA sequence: TGCAGTGCTAAAGCCCCGGGACAGGGGCTTCAAGAGACCCAGTACTTC.

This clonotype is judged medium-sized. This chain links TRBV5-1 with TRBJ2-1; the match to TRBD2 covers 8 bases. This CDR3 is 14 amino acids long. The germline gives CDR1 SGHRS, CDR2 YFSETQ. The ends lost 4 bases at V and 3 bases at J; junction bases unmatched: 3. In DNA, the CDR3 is TGCGCCAGCAGCACGGGACTAGTCTACAATGAGCAGTTCTTC. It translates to CASSTGLVYNEQFF. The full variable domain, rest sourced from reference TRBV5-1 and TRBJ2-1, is KAGVTQTPRYLIKTRGQQVTLSCSPISGHRSVSWYQQTPGQGLQFLFEYFSETQRNKGNFPGRFSGRQFSNSRSEMNVSTLELGDSALYLCASSTGLVYNEQFFGPGTRLTVL.

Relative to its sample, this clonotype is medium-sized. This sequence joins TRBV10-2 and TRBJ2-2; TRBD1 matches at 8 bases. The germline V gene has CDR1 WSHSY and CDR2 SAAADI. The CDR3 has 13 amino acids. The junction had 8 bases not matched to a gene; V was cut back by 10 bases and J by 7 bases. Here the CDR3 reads CATLDRAGGELFF. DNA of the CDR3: TGCGCCACATTGGACAGGGCGGGCGGGGAGCTGTTTTTT.

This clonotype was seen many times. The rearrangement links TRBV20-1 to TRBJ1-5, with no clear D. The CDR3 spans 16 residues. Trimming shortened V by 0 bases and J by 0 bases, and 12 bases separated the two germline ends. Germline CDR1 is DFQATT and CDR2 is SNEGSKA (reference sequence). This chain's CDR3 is CSARDRLGYSNQPQHF. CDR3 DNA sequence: TGCAGTGCTAGAGATCGGTTGGGGTATAGCAATCAGCCCCAGCATTTT.

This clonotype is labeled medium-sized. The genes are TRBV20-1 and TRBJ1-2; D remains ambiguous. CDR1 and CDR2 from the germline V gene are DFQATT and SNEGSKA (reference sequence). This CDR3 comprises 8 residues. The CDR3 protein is CRGNGYTF. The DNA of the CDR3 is TGCAGGGGGAATGGCTACACCTTC.

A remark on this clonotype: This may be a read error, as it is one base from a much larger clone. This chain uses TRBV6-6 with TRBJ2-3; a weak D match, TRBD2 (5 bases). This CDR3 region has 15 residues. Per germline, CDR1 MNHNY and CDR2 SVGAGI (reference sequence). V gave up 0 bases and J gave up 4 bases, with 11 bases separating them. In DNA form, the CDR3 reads TGTGCCAGCAGTTACTCAGGGAGATCCGCAGATACGCAGTATTTT. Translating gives CASSYSGRSADTQYF.

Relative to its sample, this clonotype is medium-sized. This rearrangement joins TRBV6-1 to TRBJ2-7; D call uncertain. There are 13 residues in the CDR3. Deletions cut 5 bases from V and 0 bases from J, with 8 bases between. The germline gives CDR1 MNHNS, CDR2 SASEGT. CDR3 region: CASSYGYSYEQYF. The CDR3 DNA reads TGTGCCAGCAGTTACGGCTACTCCTACGAGCAGTACTTC.

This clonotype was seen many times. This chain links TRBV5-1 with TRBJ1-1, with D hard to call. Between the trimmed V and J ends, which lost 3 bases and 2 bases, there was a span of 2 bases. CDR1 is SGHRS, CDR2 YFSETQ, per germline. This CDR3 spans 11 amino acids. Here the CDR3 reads CASSSNTEAFF. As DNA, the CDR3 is TGCGCCAGCAGCTCTAACACTGAAGCTTTCTTT.

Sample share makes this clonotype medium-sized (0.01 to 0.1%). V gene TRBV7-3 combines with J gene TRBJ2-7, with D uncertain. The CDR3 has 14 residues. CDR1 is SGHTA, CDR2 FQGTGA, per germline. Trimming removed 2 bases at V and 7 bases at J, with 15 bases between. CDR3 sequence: CASSLFGLGDEQYF. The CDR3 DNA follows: TGTGCCAGCAGCTTATTCGGTCTAGGTGATGAGCAGTACTTC.

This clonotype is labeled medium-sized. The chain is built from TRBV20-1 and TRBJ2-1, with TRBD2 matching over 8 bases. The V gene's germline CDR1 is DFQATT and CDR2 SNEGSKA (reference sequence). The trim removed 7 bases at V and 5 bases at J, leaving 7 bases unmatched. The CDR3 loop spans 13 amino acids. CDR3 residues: CSETGTRHNEQFF. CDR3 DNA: TGCAGTGAGACCGGGACTAGGCACAATGAGCAGTTCTTC.

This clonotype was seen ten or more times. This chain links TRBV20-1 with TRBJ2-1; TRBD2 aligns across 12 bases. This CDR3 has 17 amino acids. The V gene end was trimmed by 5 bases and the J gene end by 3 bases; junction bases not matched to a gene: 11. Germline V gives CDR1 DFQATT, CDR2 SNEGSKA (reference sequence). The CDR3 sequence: CSALRLAGAILYNEQFF. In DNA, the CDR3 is TGCAGTGCTTTGAGACTAGCGGGGGCCATTCTCTACAATGAGCAGTTCTTC.